The clone carrying this T cell receptor beta chain was recorded once. Its antigen is not identified. The CDR3 is 13 residues long. Trimming cost V 6 bases and J 7 bases; bases outside gene matches: 4. Germline CDR1 reads MDHEN; CDR2 reads SYDVKM. CD45RO-negative, CCR7-positively selected cells formed the naive CD8 fraction, excluding terminally differentiated effector memory CD45RA+ cells. The entry originates in a study of shared clonotypes between healthy human individuals. Study background: Three plates were used per donor for CD4 naive, three for CD4 memory, two for CD8 naive and one for CD8 memory. Whole-study findings and limits: Only blood was sampled; tissue repertoires likely differ.

Per the original data handling: In the immunoSEQ data, sequences were junction-only and lacked quality scores, so filtering differed. Sequencing was performed with immunoSEQ multiplex PCR; in TCRdb, only in-frame clones are kept and a portion is missing. V, J and clone size derive from that table, while D and trimming were established from the DNA sequence. Of approximately 2,000,000 clones in the sample, roughly 93% were seen once. This clonotype originated in a young man in good health. Some clones in this sample may be carry-over from other donors' samples. This rearrangement joins TRBV28 to TRBJ1-5, with 9 positions matching TRBD1. Sequenced material: naive CD8+ T cells from PBMCs. In DNA, the CDR3 is TGTGCCAGCAGGGACAGGGGACCCCAGCCCCAGCATTTT. Translation gives CASRDRGPQPQHF.